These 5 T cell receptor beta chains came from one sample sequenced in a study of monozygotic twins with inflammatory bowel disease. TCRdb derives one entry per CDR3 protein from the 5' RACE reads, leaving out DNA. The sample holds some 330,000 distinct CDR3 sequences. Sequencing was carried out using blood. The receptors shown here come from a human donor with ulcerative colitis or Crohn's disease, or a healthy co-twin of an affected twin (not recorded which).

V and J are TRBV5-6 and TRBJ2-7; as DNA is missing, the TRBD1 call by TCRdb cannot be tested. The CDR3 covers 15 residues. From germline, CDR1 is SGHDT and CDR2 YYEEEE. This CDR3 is CASSFFRQRPYEQYF.

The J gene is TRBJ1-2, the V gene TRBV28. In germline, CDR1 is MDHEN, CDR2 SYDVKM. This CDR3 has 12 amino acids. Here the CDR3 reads CASSRNRYGYTF.

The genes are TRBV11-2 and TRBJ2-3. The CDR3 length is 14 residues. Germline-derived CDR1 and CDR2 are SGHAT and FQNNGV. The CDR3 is CASSFGQFTDTQYF.

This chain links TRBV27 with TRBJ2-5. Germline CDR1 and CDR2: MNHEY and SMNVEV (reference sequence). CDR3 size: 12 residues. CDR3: CASSKMGETQYF.

The CDR3 spells CASSTGQIMNTEAFF. The chain links TRBV19 to TRBJ1-1; the D call of TRBD1 rests on TCRdb alone, since no DNA is present to check it. The CDR3 spans 15 residues. Germline-derived CDR1 and CDR2 are LNHDA and SQIVND (reference sequence). Based on the CDR3 plus reference TRBV19 and TRBJ1-1, the full variable domain is DGGITQSPKYLFRKEGQNVTLSCEQNLNHDAMYWYRQDPGQGLRLIYYSQIVNDFQKGDIAEGYSVSREKKESFPLTVTSAQKNPTAFYLCASSTGQIMNTEAFFGQGTRLTVV.